A selection of T cell receptor beta chains follows, all from one sample in a study of long-term antiretroviral therapy in people with HIV. Assay used: immunoSEQ multiplex PCR; TCRdb lists only in-frame clones, some missing. This table holds under 30,000 clones, roughly 86% found once. The sequencing here drew on unsorted PBMCs, taken 1.8 years before starting antiretroviral therapy. These receptors all stem from a man in his fifties or sixties with HIV. CDR3s include the opening cysteine and the closing phenylalanine or tryptophan. A D gene is named only where the DNA matches it firmly. Size tells how often a clone was seen (once, few, many) or the class of an expanded clone, and some rows leave it out.

>-|-|TRBJ2-6|TRBV18
TGTGCCAGCTCACCAAACAGGGACGGGGCCAACGTCCTGACTTTC
CASSPNRDGANVLTF
>-|-|TRBJ1-3|TRBV11-2
TGTGCCAGCAGCGCACTGGCGACTCATTCTGGAAACACCATATATTTT
CASSALATHSGNTIYF
>-|-|TRBJ2-2|TRBV5-8
TGTGCCAGCAGGAACCTTCTTAGTCCCTTGGACACCGGGGAGCTGTTTTTT
CASRNLLSPLDTGELFF
>-|once|TRBJ1-4|TRBV30
TGTGCCTGGAGCGCCGGGGGGCGCTTTTACGAAAAACTGTTTTTT
CAWSAGGRFYEKLFF
>-|-|TRBJ1-2|TRBV4-3
TGCGCCAGCAGCCAAGATGTGGCTTCCTATGGCTACACCTTC
CASSQDVASYGYTF
>-|-|TRBJ2-3|TRBV5-1
TGCGCCAGCAGCGTGGGCCTTTGGGGGAACACAGATACGCAGTATTTT
CASSVGLWGNTDTQYF
>-|few|TRBJ2-5|TRBV6-5
TGTGCCAGCAGTCTAACCCGGGCGCCCCAAGAGACCCAGTACTTC
CASSLTRAPQETQYF
>-|-|TRBJ2-1|TRBV4-3
TGCGCCAGCAGCCAAGATCTAACCCCCCGGTCGCGGTTCTTC
CASSQDLTPRSRFF
>TRBD1|-|TRBJ2-7|TRBV7-9
TGTGCCAGCAGCTTAGGAAACAGGGGCTACGAGCAGTACTTC
CASSLGNRGYEQYF
>TRBD1|-|TRBJ1-1|TRBV6-5
TGTGCCACAGGCGACAGGGGGAGAGTCACTGAAGCTTTCTTT
CATGDRGRVTEAFF
>-|-|TRBJ1-2|TRBV15
TGTGCCACCACACAAACGGGGGTATCCTATGGCTACACCTTC
CATTQTGVSYGYTF
>-|few|TRBJ2-7|TRBV5-4
TGTGCCAGCAGCCGGGACCCTCTTGAGACCTACGAGCAGTACTTC
CASSRDPLETYEQYF
>-|-|TRBJ1-4|TRBV27
TGTGCCAGCAGTTCGCACAGGGAGGAAAAACTGTTTTTT
CASSSHREEKLFF
>-|-|TRBJ2-3|TRBV6-5
TGTGCCAGCCTGGCGACGGGAACAGATACGCAGTATTTT
CASLATGTDTQYF
>-|-|TRBJ2-1|TRBV4-1
TGCGCCTCGTCGAAGGGAAGGGGGGGATACAATGAGCAGTTCTTC
CASSKGRGGYNEQFF
>-|-|TRBJ2-7|TRBV10-2
TGCGCCAGCAGTGAGTGGGGGGGACAGATCGAATACGAGCAGTACTTC
CASSEWGGQIEYEQYF
>-|-|TRBJ1-1|TRBV2
TGTGCCAGCAGTGAAACAGGGTGGGGCACTGAAGCTTTCTTT
CASSETGWGTEAFF
>-|-|TRBJ1-2|TRBV6-6
TGTGCCAGCAGTTCTGGGGAATTTTACTATGGCTACACCTTC
CASSSGEFYYGYTF
>-|-|TRBJ2-5|TRBV18
TGTGCCAGCTCACTCTTCCACTCGACAGCCACGGGGGAGACCCAGTACTTC
CASSLFHSTATGETQYF
>TRBD2|-|TRBJ2-1|TRBV5-4
TGTGCCAGCATGCTCCCTAGCGGAACTTCCTACAATGAGCAGTTCTTC
CASMLPSGTSYNEQFF
>TRBD2|-|TRBJ2-7|TRBV5-6
TGTGCCAGCAGCTTGGGCGGGAGGGGGCCCGCCTACGAGCAGTACTTC
CASSLGGRGPAYEQYF
>-|-|TRBJ1-1|TRBV19
TGTGCCAGTAGAACGGGACTCGGGAACACTGAAGCTTTCTTT
CASRTGLGNTEAFF
>-|-|TRBJ2-7|TRBV14
TGTGCCAGCAGCCAAGTTCAATATTCCGAGCAGTACTTC
CASSQVQYSEQYF
>-|-|TRBJ1-4|TRBV29-1
TGCAGCGTTTCAGGCGCGGGCTTCTCCGAAAAACTGTTTTTT
CSVSGAGFSEKLFF
>-|-|TRBJ2-1|TRBV13
TGTGCCAGCAGCTTAGAGACAGGACACAATGAGCAGTTCTTC
CASSLETGHNEQFF
>-|-|TRBJ2-1|TRBV2
TGTGCCAGCAGTTACTCCAGGGTGGGGGAGCAGTTCTTC
CASSYSRVGEQFF